The clone carrying this T cell receptor beta chain was picked up a small number of times. Antigen unknown. The sample originates from a study of beta chain features in type 1 diabetes. Broader study findings: In comparison with healthy donors, patients had naive, central memory and Treg TCRB repertoires that appeared more similar. Within each of all four CD4+ subsets, Type 1 diabetes patients had TCRB CDR3s that were moderately but significantly shorter.

V was shortened by 3 bases and J by 7 bases, with 12 bases between the two germline ends. From germline, CDR1 is SNHLY and CDR2 FYNNEI. The CDR3 is made up of 13 amino acids. Sequencing targeted expressed TCRB transcripts, as all isolated RNA had been reverse transcribed. Measured with immunoSEQ multiplex PCR; TCRdb has only the in-frame clones, and not every one. In the table there are more than 250,000 clones, over 20% of which are singletons. The receptor was isolated from a woman aged 40 to 50 with type 1 diabetes. This rearrangement joins TRBV2 to TRBJ1-2; D is possibly TRBD1 (6 bases). Sequencing was carried out using naive CD4+ T cells from blood. The CDR3 sequence: CASSDRAGAGYTF. In nucleotides, the CDR3 is TGTGCCAGCAGTGACAGGGCAGGGGCTGGCTACACCTTC.